One sample yielded the 10 T cell receptor beta chains listed below, sequenced in a study of T cell responses to AZD1222 COVID-19 vaccine. The repertoire was sequenced with immunoSEQ multiplex PCR; TCRdb's copy has only in-frame clones and lacks some. The table lists 150,000 to 200,000 clones, approximately 90% of them singletons. Here the sequenced sample was peripheral blood, taken on day 0 of AZD1222 vaccination. These TCRs come from an adult in good health.

This CDR3 reads CASSPRSGEALYGYTF. The CDR3 DNA sequence: TGTGCCAGCTCACCCCGGAGTGGGGAGGCTCTCTATGGCTACACCTTC. The chain joins TRBV18 to TRBJ1-2; unclear D gene. Trimming pared 3 bases from V and 4 bases from J, leaving 18 bases between. Germline-derived CDR1 and CDR2 are KGHSH and LQKENI. The CDR3 has 16 amino acids.

The V and J genes are TRBV3-1 (or the pseudogene TRBV3-2) and TRBJ1-2; D is unresolved. From germline, CDR1 is LGHDT and CDR2 YNNKEL (reference sequence). The germline V and J ends were trimmed by 3 bases and 4 bases, with 15 bases remaining between them. CDR3 length: 15 residues. CDR3 coding DNA: TGTGCCAGCAGCCAGGGTTTAGGGCGCGTCTATGGCTACACCTTC. Protein: CASSQGLGRVYGYTF.

J is TRBJ1-2 and V is TRBV6-1; no reliable D call. This CDR3 is built from 13 residues. CDR1 and CDR2 from the germline V gene are MNHNS and SASEGT. The V and J ends lost 3 bases and 7 bases respectively, with 12 bases between them. In DNA form, the CDR3 reads TGTGCCAGCAGTGAGTCCAGCGTAGGTGGCTACACCTTC. This translates into CASSESSVGGYTF.

The chain joins TRBV2 to TRBJ1-5, with D unclear. The germline CDR1 and CDR2 sequences are SNHLY and FYNNEI. The length of the CDR3 is 17 residues. V was shortened by 7 bases and J by 2 bases, with 21 bases between the two germline ends. CDR3 loop: CASTGTSSTTGNQPQHF. The CDR3 coding sequence is TGTGCCAGCACAGGCACCTCCAGTACAACAGGCAATCAGCCCCAGCATTTT. Drawing the rest from reference TRBV2 and TRBJ1-5, the complete variable domain is EPEVTQTPSHQVTQMGQEVILRCVPISNHLYFYWYRQILGQKVEFLVSFYNNEISEKSEIFDDQFSVERPDGSNFTLKIRSTKLEDSAMYFCASTGTSSTTGNQPQHFGDGTRLSIL.

This sequence joins TRBV7-3 and TRBJ2-3, with TRBD2 matching 12 bases. The CDR3 spans 18 residues. V gave up 2 bases and J gave up 3 bases; unmatched junction bases: 9. Germline CDR1 reads SGHTA; CDR2 reads FQGTGA. The CDR3 reads CASSLWASGRAETDTQYF. Here the CDR3 DNA reads TGTGCCAGCAGCTTATGGGCTAGCGGGAGGGCCGAGACAGATACGCAGTATTTT.

The rearrangement joins TRBV5-4 to TRBJ1-1; D gene unclear. Trimming stripped 0 bases from V and 8 bases from J, with 14 bases between. Germline V CDR1 and CDR2: SGHNT, YYREEE (reference sequence). The CDR3 is 14 residues long. Here the CDR3 DNA reads TGTGCCAGCAGCTTGGGCGGTAAGGAGACCGAAGCTTTCTTT. This translates into CASSLGGKETEAFF.

This rearrangement joins TRBV27 to TRBJ1-1, with a tentative D call TRBD1 (5 bases). The CDR3 runs to 15 residues. CDR1 and CDR2 (germline): MNHEY, SMNVEV (reference sequence). With 5 bases removed from V and 6 bases from J, the gap between germline ends came to 19 bases. CDR3 nucleotides: TGTGCCAGCAGTCCTAGAGGGGCCGGTTCCTCTGAAGCTTTCTTT. It translates to CASSPRGAGSSEAFF.

The chain combines TRBV4-2 with TRBJ2-5, with 7 bases fitting TRBD2. J lost 5 bases, V lost 0 bases, and 9 bases had no gene match. The CDR3 runs 16 residues. CDR1 LGHNA and CDR2 YNFKEQ come from the germline V gene. CDR3 bases: TGTGCCAGCAGCCAAGATTGGCAGCGGGGTGGGGAGACCCAGTACTTC. This sequence encodes CASSQDWQRGGETQYF.

The V and J genes are TRBV7-2 and TRBJ1-1, with D uncertain. This CDR3 has 13 residues. Germline V gene data show CDR1 as SGHTA and CDR2 as FQGNSA. Trimming pared 2 bases from V and 1 base from J, leaving 5 bases between. CDR3 residues: CASSLQRNTEAFF. The CDR3 bases are TGTGCCAGCAGCTTACAAAGGAACACTGAAGCTTTCTTT.

V and J are TRBV4-1 and TRBJ2-6; no definite D call. The germline gives CDR1 MGHRA, CDR2 YSYEKL. Trimming left V 1 base short and J 3 bases short, with 7 bases between. The CDR3 sequence is 15 residues long. The CDR3 sequence: CASSQVGSGANVLTF. The CDR3 DNA reads as TGCGCCAGCAGCCAAGTGGGTAGTGGGGCCAACGTCCTGACTTTC.